The T cell receptor delta chain under discussion was sequenced for a study of gamma-delta T cells after stem cell transplantation. The length of the CDR3 is 16 residues. Germline CDR1 is GEAIGNYY and CDR2 is EKD. This clone was seen a few times. A single base is all that separates this from a far larger clone, so a read error is likely. With CATT, TCRdb re-called clones from the RT-PCR reads. Here the sample spans 1,800 or so delta-chain clones, 30% to 35% being singletons. This sequence originates from a human donor. It is not recorded whose cells these are; they may come from a transplant donor. The sequencing sample was made of gamma-delta T cells. The rearrangement uses TRDV2 and TRDJ1, with 11 bases that match TRDD3. CDR3 coding DNA: TGTGCCCGTGACATGATGATGGGGGATACGCGCGATAAACTCATCTTT. This translates into CARDMMMGDTRDKLIF.